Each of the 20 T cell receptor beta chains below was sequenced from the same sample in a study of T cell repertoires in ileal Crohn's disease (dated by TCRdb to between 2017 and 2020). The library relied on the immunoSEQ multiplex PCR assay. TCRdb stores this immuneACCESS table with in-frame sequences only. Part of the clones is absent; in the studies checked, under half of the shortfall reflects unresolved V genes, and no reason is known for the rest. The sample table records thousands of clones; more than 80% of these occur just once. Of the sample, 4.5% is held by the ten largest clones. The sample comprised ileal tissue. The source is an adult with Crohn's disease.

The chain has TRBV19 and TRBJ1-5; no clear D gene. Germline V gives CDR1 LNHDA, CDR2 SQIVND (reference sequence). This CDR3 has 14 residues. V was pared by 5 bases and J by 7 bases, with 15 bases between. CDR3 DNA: TGTGCCAGTAGTTCAATTTCAGTCGCCCAGCCCCAGCATTTT. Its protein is CASSSISVAQPQHF.

The DNA of the CDR3 is TGCGCCAGCACATGGGACAGGGGGCCTGGAAACACCATATATTTT. It specifies CASTWDRGPGNTIYF. J is TRBJ1-3 and V is TRBV4-1, with TRBD1 matching 12 bases. V lost 7 bases and J lost 2; bases outside the gene matches: 3. The germline V gene encodes CDR1 MGHRA and CDR2 YSYEKL. The CDR3 has 15 residues.

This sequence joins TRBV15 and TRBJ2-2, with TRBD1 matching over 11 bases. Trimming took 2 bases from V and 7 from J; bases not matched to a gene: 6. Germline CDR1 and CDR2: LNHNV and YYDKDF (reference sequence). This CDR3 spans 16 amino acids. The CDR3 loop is CATSRLDRGPHGELFF. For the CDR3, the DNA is TGTGCCACCAGCAGACTGGACAGGGGGCCCCACGGGGAGCTGTTTTTT.

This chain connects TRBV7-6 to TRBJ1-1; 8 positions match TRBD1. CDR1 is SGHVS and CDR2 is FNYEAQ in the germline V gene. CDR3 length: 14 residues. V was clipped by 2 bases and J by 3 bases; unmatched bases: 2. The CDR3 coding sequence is TGTGCCAGCAGCTTAAACAGGGGGGACACTGAAGCTTTCTTT. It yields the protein CASSLNRGDTEAFF.

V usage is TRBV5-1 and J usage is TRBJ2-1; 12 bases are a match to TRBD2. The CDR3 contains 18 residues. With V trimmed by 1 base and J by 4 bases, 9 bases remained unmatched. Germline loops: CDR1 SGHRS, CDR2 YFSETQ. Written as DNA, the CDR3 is TGCGCCAGCAGCTTGTTACTAGCGGGAGGCAACCGATACAATGAGCAGTTCTTC. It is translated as CASSLLLAGGNRYNEQFF.

The CDR3 spells CATSSQRGAYEQYF. In DNA, the CDR3 is TGTGCCACCAGCAGCCAGCGGGGGGCCTACGAGCAGTACTTC. The chain carries TRBV15 and TRBJ2-7; 9 bases are shared with TRBD2. The V gene end was trimmed by 3 bases and the J gene end by 2 bases; junction bases not matched to a gene: 2. The CDR3 sequence is 14 residues long. Germline V lookup: CDR1 LNHNV, CDR2 YYDKDF (reference sequence).

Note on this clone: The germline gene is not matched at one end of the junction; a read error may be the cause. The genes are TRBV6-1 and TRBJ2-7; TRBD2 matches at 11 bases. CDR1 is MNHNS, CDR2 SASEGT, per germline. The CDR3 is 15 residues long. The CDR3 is CASSEDGTSGYEQYF. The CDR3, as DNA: TGTGCCAGCAGCGAAGATGGGACTAGCGGTTACGAGCAGTACTTC.

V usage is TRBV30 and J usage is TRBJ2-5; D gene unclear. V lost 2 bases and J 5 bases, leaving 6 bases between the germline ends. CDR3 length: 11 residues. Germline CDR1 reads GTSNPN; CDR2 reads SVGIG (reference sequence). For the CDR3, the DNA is TGTGCCTGGAGTCTGGGCGAGACCCAGTACTTC. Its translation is CAWSLGETQYF.

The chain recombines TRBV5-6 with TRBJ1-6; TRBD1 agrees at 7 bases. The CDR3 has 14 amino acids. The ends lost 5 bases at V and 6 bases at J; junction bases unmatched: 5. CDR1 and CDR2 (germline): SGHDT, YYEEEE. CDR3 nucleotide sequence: TGTGCCAGCAGATCGGGACAGATTAATTCACCCCTCCACTTT. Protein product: CASRSGQINSPLHF.

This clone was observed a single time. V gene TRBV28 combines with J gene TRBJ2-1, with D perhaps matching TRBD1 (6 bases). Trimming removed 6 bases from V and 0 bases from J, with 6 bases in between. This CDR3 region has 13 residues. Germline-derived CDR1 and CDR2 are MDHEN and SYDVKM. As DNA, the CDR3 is TGTGCCAGCAGAGGGGGCTCCTACAATGAGCAGTTCTTC. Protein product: CASRGGSYNEQFF.

CDR3 loop: CASSSTGGSETIYF. CDR3 nucleotide sequence: TGTGCCAGCAGCTCGACAGGTGGGTCGGAGACCATATATTTT. V usage is TRBV5-6 and J usage is TRBJ1-3; tentative D call: TRBD1 (6 bases). The germline V and J ends were trimmed by 3 bases and 10 bases, with 17 bases remaining between them. CDR1 is SGHDT, CDR2 YYEEEE, per germline. The CDR3 sequence is 14 residues long.

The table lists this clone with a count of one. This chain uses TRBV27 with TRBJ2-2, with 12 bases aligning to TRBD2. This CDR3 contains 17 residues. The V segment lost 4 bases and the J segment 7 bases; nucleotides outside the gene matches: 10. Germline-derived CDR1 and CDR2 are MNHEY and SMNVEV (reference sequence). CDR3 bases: TGTGCCAGCAGTTATAGGACTAGCGGGACCAGTGGCGGGGAGCTGTTTTTT. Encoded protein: CASSYRTSGTSGGELFF.

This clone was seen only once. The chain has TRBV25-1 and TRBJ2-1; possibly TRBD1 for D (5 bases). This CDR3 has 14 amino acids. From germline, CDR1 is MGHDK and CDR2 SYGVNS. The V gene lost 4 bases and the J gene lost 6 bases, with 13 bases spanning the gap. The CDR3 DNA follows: TGTGCCAGCAGTGGACAGCCGACTCGCAATGAGCAGTTCTTC. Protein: CASSGQPTRNEQFF.

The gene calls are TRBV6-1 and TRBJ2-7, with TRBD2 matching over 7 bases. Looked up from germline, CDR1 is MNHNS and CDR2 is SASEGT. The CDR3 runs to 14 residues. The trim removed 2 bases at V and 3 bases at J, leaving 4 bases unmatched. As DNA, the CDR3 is TGTGCCAGCAGTGAATTGTCTAGCGGCTACGAGCAGTACTTC. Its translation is CASSELSSGYEQYF.

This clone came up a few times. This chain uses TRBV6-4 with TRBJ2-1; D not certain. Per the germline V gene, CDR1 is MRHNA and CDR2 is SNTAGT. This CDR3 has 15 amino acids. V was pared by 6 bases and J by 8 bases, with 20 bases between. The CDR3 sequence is CASSRMASEVHEQFF. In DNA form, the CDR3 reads TGTGCCAGCAGCAGAATGGCTAGTGAGGTCCATGAGCAGTTCTTC.

CDR3 protein: CASSDSGGYNEQFF. In DNA form, the CDR3 reads TGTGCCAGCAGTGATAGCGGAGGATACAATGAGCAGTTCTTC. This chain links TRBV6-1 with TRBJ2-1; D perhaps matches TRBD2 (6 bases). Germline V gene sequence: CDR1 MNHNS, CDR2 SASEGT. This CDR3 spans 14 amino acids. V was clipped by 3 bases and J by 4 bases, with 10 bases between them.

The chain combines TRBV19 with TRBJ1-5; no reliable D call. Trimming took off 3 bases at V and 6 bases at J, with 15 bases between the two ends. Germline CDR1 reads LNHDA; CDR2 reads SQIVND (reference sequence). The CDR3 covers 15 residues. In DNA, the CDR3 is TGTGCCAGTAGTATTAGCATTACCATTGGTCAGCCCCAGCATTTT. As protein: CASSISITIGQPQHF.

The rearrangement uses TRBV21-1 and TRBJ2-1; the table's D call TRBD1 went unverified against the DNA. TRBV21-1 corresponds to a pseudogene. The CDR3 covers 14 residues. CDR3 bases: TGTGCCAGCAGCAAAGGTCCTTCGGACAGGGAGAAGTTCTTC. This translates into CASSKGPSDREKFF.

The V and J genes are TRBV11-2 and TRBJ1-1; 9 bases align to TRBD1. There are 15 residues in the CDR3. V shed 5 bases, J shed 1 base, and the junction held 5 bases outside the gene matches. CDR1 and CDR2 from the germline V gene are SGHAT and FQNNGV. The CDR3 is CASSPGQGTNTEAFF. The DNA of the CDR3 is TGTGCCAGCAGCCCTGGACAGGGGACGAACACTGAAGCTTTCTTT.

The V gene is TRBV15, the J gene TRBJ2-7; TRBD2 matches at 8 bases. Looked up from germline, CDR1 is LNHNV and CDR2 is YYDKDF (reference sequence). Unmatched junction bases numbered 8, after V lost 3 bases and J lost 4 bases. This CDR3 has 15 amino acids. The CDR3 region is CATSSAAGRAYEQYF. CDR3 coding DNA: TGTGCCACCAGCAGCGCCGCCGGGAGGGCGTACGAGCAGTACTTC.